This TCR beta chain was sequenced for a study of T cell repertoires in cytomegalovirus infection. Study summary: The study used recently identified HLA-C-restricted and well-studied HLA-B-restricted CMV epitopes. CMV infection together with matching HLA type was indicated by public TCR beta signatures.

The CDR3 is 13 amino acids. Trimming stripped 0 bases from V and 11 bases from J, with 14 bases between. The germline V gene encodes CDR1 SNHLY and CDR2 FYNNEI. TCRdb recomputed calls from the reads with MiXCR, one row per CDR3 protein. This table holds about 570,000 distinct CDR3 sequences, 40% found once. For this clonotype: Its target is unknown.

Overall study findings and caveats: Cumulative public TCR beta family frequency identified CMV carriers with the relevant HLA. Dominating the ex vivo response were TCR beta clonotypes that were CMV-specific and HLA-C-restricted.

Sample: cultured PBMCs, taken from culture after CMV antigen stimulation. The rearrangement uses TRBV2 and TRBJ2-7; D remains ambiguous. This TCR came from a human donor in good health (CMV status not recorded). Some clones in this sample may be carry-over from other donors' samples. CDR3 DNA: TGTGCCAGCAGTGAAGCCCTTCTAGGATTTGAGTACTTC. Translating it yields CASSEALLGFEYF.